This TCR beta chain was recorded in a study of blood T cell repertoires in COVID-19 (dated by TCRdb to about 2020). Some background on the complete study: Collaborator samples came from the United States, Italy and Spain and covered acute and convalescent phases of COVID-19. Where available, HLA class I and class II types were taken from metadata supplied by the sample provider and were not determined by assay-based typing. The prospective study material was composed of cDNA or gDNA derived from T cells, B-cell-depleted T cells, or PBMCs. Nearly every sample came with metadata listing a de-identified subject ID, COVID-19 status, age in years and sex. The dataset comprised deeply sampled blood TCRbeta repertoires from subjects exposed to, actively infected with, or recovered from COVID-19. Samples were obtained from the ongoing ImmuneRACE study (first 160 participants) and from 1,000 to 1,500 subjects provided by 6 global collaborators. The repertoires were released in a freely available public database meant as a resource for research on the immune response to SARS-CoV-2.

The collaborating institutions used their own protocols to collect whole blood in K2EDTA tubes. Collaborator samples were shipped for TCRbeta analysis as frozen whole blood, isolated PBMCs, or DNA extracted from either sample type. TCRbeta CDR3 regions were amplified from genomic DNA by means of the immunoSEQ Assay, a bias-controlled multiplex PCR. Concerning the study's data processing: The number of nucleated cells in each sample was estimated from the amplification of reference gene primers within the assay. To quantify the absolute abundance of each unique TCRbeta CDR3 rearrangement, sequence reads were collapsed and filtered. For each sample, productive Simpson clonality was calculated by taking the square root of Simpson's diversity index across productive rearrangements. As stored in TCRdb, this immuneACCESS dataset retains in-frame rearrangements with V and J assigned. A fraction of the clones does not appear; measured against another copy, unresolved V genes explain less than half of the discrepancy, and the remainder lacks a known reason. Clone size and the V and J calls come from that table; the DNA yielded D and trimming. This sample lists 150,000 to 200,000 clones; 80% to 95% were detected once. Roughly 4.8% of the sample is held by the ten biggest clonotypes.

Broad study findings and their caveats: How much clinical and demographic metadata was included differed by source and by participant, and the metadata was provided uncurated.

Taken from the germline V gene, the CDR1 and CDR2 loops are SNHLY and FYNNEI. The CDR3 sequence holds 12 residues, the cysteine and phenylalanine included. The retained sequence is limited to the CDR3, 36 bases, with the frame set at the first base. The V end loses 8 bases and the J end loses 2 bases, and a stretch of 10 bases separates them. Remarks on this clone: Its antigen target is currently unknown. Base quality data are lacking; no much larger clone is found one base away.

The sequence links TRBV2 to TRBJ2-7; the D gene is not confidently resolved. The TCR comes from a woman aged 50 to 60 with acute or convalescent COVID-19. What was sequenced was peripheral blood. The DNA is TGTGCCAGCTCATGGCAAACCTACGAGCAGTACTTC. Its protein is CASSWQTYEQYF.